The 15 T cell receptor beta chains below come from one sample, sequenced in a study of T cell changes during pregnancy in multiple sclerosis (dated by TCRdb to about 2019). Library preparation was by the immunoSEQ multiplex PCR assay. The table was pulled from immuneACCESS by TCRdb, which kept in-frame rearrangements only. Such tables lose some clones; where checked, under half of the loss comes from unresolved V genes, and the rest has no known cause. The sample yields approximately 50,000 clones; around nine tenths were counted once. Clones ranked in the top ten supply roughly 0.4% of the sample. The specimen was CD4+ T cells from peripheral blood mononuclear cells, collected after pregnancy. The receptors shown here come from a female donor with multiple sclerosis, enrolled in a pregnancy study.

This clone showed up just once. The gene calls are TRBV27 and TRBJ2-1, with 13 bases identical to TRBD2. Trimming cost V 7 bases and J 9 bases; bases outside gene matches: 15. CDR1 and CDR2 from the germline V gene are MNHEY and SMNVEV (reference sequence). The CDR3 loop spans 17 amino acids. CDR3 sequence (DNA): TGTGCCAGCAAGGGACTAGCGGGAATCGGGGGGCTAGGTGAGCAGTTCTTC. Translating gives CASKGLAGIGGLGEQFF.

The CDR3 DNA sequence: TGTGCCAGCAGCGACCGGGGGACTAGCGAGTCGTTCTACAATGAGCAGTTCTTC. Residues: CASSDRGTSESFYNEQFF. V is TRBV9 and J is TRBJ2-1; 10 bases are a match to TRBD2. The V gene end was trimmed by 3 bases and the J gene end by 3 bases; junction bases not matched to a gene: 12. CDR1 is SGDLS and CDR2 is YYNGEE in the germline V gene. The CDR3 extends over 18 amino acids.

V gene TRBV6-5 combines with J gene TRBJ1-1; a weak D match, TRBD1 (5 bases). V shed 7 bases and J shed 1 base, with 10 bases lying between them. The CDR3 length is 13 residues. CDR1 and CDR2 from the germline V gene are MNHEY and SVGAGI. The CDR3 nucleotides are TGTGCCAGCAATCGGGGGGGGAACACTGAAGCTTTCTTT. Residues: CASNRGGNTEAFF.

The chain employs TRBV5-1 and TRBJ2-2; D is perhaps TRBD1 (5 bases). Germline V gene lookup returns CDR1 SGHRS and CDR2 YFSETQ. V lost 4 bases, J lost 4 bases, and 17 bases lay in between. The CDR3 covers 16 residues. The CDR3: CASSRTPPTGTGELFF. The CDR3, as DNA: TGCGCCAGCAGCCGGACACCACCAACGGGCACCGGGGAGCTGTTTTTT.

The rearrangement uses TRBV11-3 and TRBJ2-5; D possibly corresponds to TRBD1 (5 bases). Trimming shortened V by 4 bases and J by 5 bases, and 11 bases separated the two germline ends. Germline lookup yields CDR1 SGHNT and CDR2 YENEEA. The CDR3 has 13 residues. The DNA for the CDR3 is TGTGCCAGCAGCTCCCGGACACAGGAGACCCAGTACTTC. Amino acids: CASSSRTQETQYF.

The rearrangement joins TRBV25-1 to TRBJ2-4; a weak D match, TRBD2 (5 bases). CDR3 length: 14 amino acids. From germline, CDR1 is MGHDK and CDR2 SYGVNS. V was trimmed by 4 bases and J by 6 bases, leaving 13 bases between them. CDR3 protein: CASSGRDRLNIQYF. The CDR3 DNA reads as TGTGCCAGCAGTGGCCGGGATCGCCTAAACATTCAGTACTTC.

The chain carries TRBV9 and TRBJ2-2, with D perhaps TRBD2 (5 bases). The ends were cut back, 1 base at V and 2 bases at J, with 9 bases in the middle. CDR3 size: 15 residues. The germline V gene encodes CDR1 SGDLS and CDR2 YYNGEE. The CDR3 is CASSVRSGNTGELFF. The CDR3 DNA is TGTGCCAGCAGCGTAAGGTCGGGAAACACCGGGGAGCTGTTTTTT.

The chain employs TRBV14 and TRBJ1-4, with 10 nucleotides matching TRBD1. Germline trimming cut 4 bases from V and 8 bases from J; bases unmatched to any gene: 10. This CDR3 is 16 amino acids long. Germline V CDR1 and CDR2: SGHDN, FVKESK. CDR3 loop: CASSPWGTGAVEKLFF. CDR3 nucleotides: TGTGCCAGCAGCCCGTGGGGGACAGGGGCCGTCGAAAAACTGTTTTTT.

The chain couples TRBV21-1 to TRBJ2-5; the table's D call, TRBD2, was not checked against the DNA. TRBV21-1 is termed a pseudogene. The CDR3 covers 13 residues. In DNA, the CDR3 is TGTGCCAGCAGCAAAGGAGGAGCGGAGACCCAGTACTTC. Its protein product is CASSKGGAETQYF.

The rearrangement uses TRBV2 and TRBJ2-1; TRBD2 agrees at 7 bases. Losses at the gene ends were 6 bases for V and 1 base for J; bases not matched to a gene: 12. Germline V gene sequence: CDR1 SNHLY, CDR2 FYNNEI. The CDR3 length is 17 residues. The CDR3 loop is CASSATSGTLSYNEQFF. The DNA for the CDR3 is TGTGCCAGCAGCGCGACAAGCGGGACCCTTTCCTACAATGAGCAGTTCTTC.

The chain carries TRBV11-2 and TRBJ2-5; 11 bases are a match to TRBD2. The CDR3 is 15 amino acids. Trimming removed 1 base from V and 5 bases from J; junction bases left unmatched: 3. Looked up from germline, CDR1 is SGHAT and CDR2 is FQNNGV. The CDR3 nucleotides read TGTGCCAGCAGCTTAGTCGGGACTAGCGGTGAGACCCAGTACTTC. It yields the protein CASSLVGTSGETQYF.

The chain uses TRBV30 and TRBJ2-5; 14 bases fit TRBD2. The V and J ends lost 0 bases and 8 bases, in that order; junction bases with no gene match: 11. CDR1 and CDR2 (germline): GTSNPN, SVGIG (reference sequence). This CDR3 has 17 residues. CDR3 sequence: CAWSVAAGGTSGSTQYF. The CDR3 DNA follows: TGTGCCTGGAGTGTAGCCGCCGGTGGGACTAGCGGGAGCACCCAGTACTTC.

The CDR3 DNA reads TGTGCCAGCAGTGAACAAGGGGGTAGAAAGACCCAGTACTTC. This translates into CASSEQGGRKTQYF. V is TRBV6-1 and J is TRBJ2-5; TRBD1 is a possible D gene (6 bases). The CDR3 is 14 residues long. In germline, CDR1 is MNHNS, CDR2 SASEGT. V gave up 2 bases and J gave up 6 bases, with 13 bases separating them.

The J gene is TRBJ2-3, the V gene TRBV19, with D perhaps matching TRBD2 (7 bases). Per the germline V gene, CDR1 is LNHDA and CDR2 is SQIVND (reference sequence). This CDR3 is 16 amino acids long. V dropped 3 bases and J dropped 1 base, with 14 bases sitting between them. In nucleotides, the CDR3 is TGTGCCAGTAGTATCGGGGGGCACCCTGGCACAGATACGCAGTATTTT. The encoded protein is CASSIGGHPGTDTQYF. The full variable domain, rest sourced from reference TRBV19 and TRBJ2-3, is DGGITQSPKYLFRKEGQNVTLSCEQNLNHDAMYWYRQDPGQGLRLIYYSQIVNDFQKGDIAEGYSVSREKKESFPLTVTSAQKNPTAFYLCASSIGGHPGTDTQYFGPGTRLTVL.

The chain recombines TRBV30 with TRBJ2-1; 9 bases match TRBD1. Trimming removed 2 bases from V and 11 bases from J; junction bases left unmatched: 7. Per the germline V gene, CDR1 is GTSNPN and CDR2 is SVGIG (reference sequence). This CDR3 has 13 residues. CDR3 in amino acids: CAWSSTGQGKQFF. DNA of the CDR3: TGTGCCTGGAGTTCCACGGGACAGGGAAAGCAGTTCTTC.